What follows are 23 T cell receptor beta chains derived from one specimen sequenced in a study of T cell responses to AZD1222 COVID-19 vaccine. Libraries were prepared by immunoSEQ multiplex PCR; TCRdb keeps only in-frame clonotypes and omits some of them. The data show 160,000 or so clones, around nine tenths seen once. The sequencing here drew on peripheral blood, taken after recovery from COVID-19. Source of these receptors: an adult who had recovered from COVID-19.

The chain links TRBV18 to TRBJ1-4; possibly TRBD1 for D (5 bases). This CDR3 spans 14 amino acids. Trimming removed 3 bases at V and 4 bases at J, with 9 bases between. CDR1 is KGHSH and CDR2 is LQKENI in the germline V gene. CDR3 amino acids: CASSPAGINEKLFF. For the CDR3, the DNA is TGTGCCAGCTCACCGGCAGGGATTAATGAAAAACTGTTTTTT.

The chain has TRBV19 and TRBJ1-3; D gene ambiguous. Trimming took off 6 bases at V and 4 bases at J, with 19 bases between the two ends. The V gene's germline CDR1 is LNHDA and CDR2 SQIVND (reference sequence). CDR3 length: 16 amino acids. This CDR3 reads CASRPADSRSGNTIYF. The DNA of the CDR3 is TGTGCCAGTAGACCCGCCGACTCGAGATCAGGAAACACCATATATTTT.

The chain combines TRBV20-1 with TRBJ1-2; D remains unclear. The V gene lost 3 bases and the J gene lost 1 base, with 9 bases spanning the gap. CDR1 DFQATT and CDR2 SNEGSKA come from the germline V gene (reference sequence). There are 13 residues in the CDR3. CDR3 region: CSASQGVNYGYTF. In nucleotides, the CDR3 is TGCAGTGCTAGTCAAGGCGTTAACTATGGCTACACCTTC.

The genes are TRBV18 and TRBJ2-7, with D uncertain. Trimming took 6 bases from V and 3 from J, leaving 9 bases between them. CDR1 and CDR2 (germline): KGHSH, LQKENI. The CDR3 consists of 12 residues. CDR3 DNA sequence: TGTGCCAGCTCGGCCTATGTCTACGAGCAGTACTTC. As protein: CASSAYVYEQYF.

This clone appeared a single time. The V and J genes are TRBV5-8 and TRBJ2-7, with 9 nucleotides matching TRBD2. The CDR3 is 18 amino acids. CDR1 is SGHTS, CDR2 YDEGEE, per germline. Germline trimming cut 4 bases from V and 3 bases from J; bases unmatched to any gene: 17. CDR3 residues: CASSPLHTRTSVNYEQYF. CDR3 DNA: TGTGCCAGCAGCCCCCTCCACACAAGGACTAGCGTTAACTACGAGCAGTACTTC.

This chain connects TRBV27 to TRBJ1-1; the D is unclear. This CDR3 region has 12 residues. The V gene lost 5 bases and the J gene lost 5 bases, with 9 bases spanning the gap. Per germline, CDR1 MNHEY and CDR2 SMNVEV (reference sequence). The CDR3 here is CASSPGRTEAFF. The CDR3 nucleotides are TGTGCCAGCAGTCCTGGGAGGACTGAAGCTTTCTTT.

This rearrangement joins TRBV2 to TRBJ1-2; D gene ambiguous. The CDR3 consists of 11 residues. The germline gives CDR1 SNHLY, CDR2 FYNNEI. The V end was cut by 6 bases, the J end by 8 bases, with 10 bases between. CDR3 DNA: TGTGCCAGCAGGGGTGGGGTCGGCTACACCTTC. Protein product: CASRGGVGYTF.

This chain uses TRBV7-9 with TRBJ2-3; 10 bases align to TRBD1. The length of the CDR3 is 16 residues. CDR1 and CDR2 from the germline V gene are SEHNR and FQNEAQ (reference sequence). Germline trimming cut 3 bases from V and 2 bases from J; bases unmatched to any gene: 5. CDR3 sequence reads: CASSFGTGDLTDTQYF. CDR3 in DNA: TGTGCCAGCAGCTTCGGGACAGGGGACCTCACAGATACGCAGTATTTT.

This chain uses TRBV6-4 with TRBJ2-7; no firm D call. V gave up 2 bases and J gave up 5 bases, with 4 bases separating them. This CDR3 region has 11 residues. Per germline, CDR1 MRHNA and CDR2 SNTAGT. CDR3 sequence reads: CASSDAHEQYF. DNA of the CDR3: TGTGCCAGCAGTGACGCCCACGAGCAGTACTTC.

The gene calls are TRBV19 and TRBJ1-2, with D perhaps matching TRBD1 (6 bases). Germline V CDR1 and CDR2: LNHDA, SQIVND (reference sequence). The ends were cut back, 3 bases at V and 6 bases at J, with 14 bases in the middle. The CDR3 loop spans 14 amino acids. The CDR3 nucleotides are TGTGCCAGTAGTATCCCAGGGGATCCGAATGGCTACACCTTC. Amino acids: CASSIPGDPNGYTF. Using reference TRBV19 and TRBJ1-2 for the parts outside the CDR3, the full variable domain is DGGITQSPKYLFRKEGQNVTLSCEQNLNHDAMYWYRQDPGQGLRLIYYSQIVNDFQKGDIAEGYSVSREKKESFPLTVTSAQKNPTAFYLCASSIPGDPNGYTFGSGTRLTVV.

The chain couples TRBV15 to TRBJ2-1; no definite D call. V was pared by 0 bases and J by 12 bases, with 21 bases between. CDR1 is LNHNV and CDR2 is YYDKDF in the germline V gene (reference sequence). There are 16 residues in the CDR3. The CDR3 DNA reads TGTGCCACCAGCAGAGAAGGCACCTCTATAACGGCAGGGCAGTTCTTC. Translation: CATSREGTSITAGQFF.

The J gene is TRBJ2-3, the V gene TRBV7-8; 7 bases are shared with TRBD2. The junction had 5 bases not matched to a gene; V was cut back by 3 bases and J by 5 bases. The germline V gene has CDR1 SGHVS and CDR2 FQNEAQ. This CDR3 is 14 amino acids long. This chain's CDR3 is CASSFTPGGDTQYF. DNA for the CDR3: TGTGCCAGCAGCTTCACCCCGGGGGGAGATACGCAGTATTTT. Supplemented by reference TRBV7-8 and TRBJ2-3, the full variable domain reads GAGVSQSPRYKVAKRGQDVALRCDPISGHVSLFWYQQALGQGPEFLTYFQNEAQLDKSGLPSDRFFAERPEGSVSTLKIQRTQQEDSAVYLCASSFTPGGDTQYFGPGTRLTVL.

To note about this clone: The sample holds other DNA sequences that translate to the same CDR3. This chain uses TRBV7-9 with TRBJ2-1; 8 bases are shared with TRBD2. CDR1 SEHNR and CDR2 FQNEAQ come from the germline V gene (reference sequence). J lost 4 bases, V lost 0 bases, and 5 bases had no gene match. The CDR3 loop spans 16 amino acids. The CDR3 is CASSLALAGTYNEQFF. CDR3 DNA: TGTGCCAGCAGCTTAGCCCTAGCGGGTACTTACAATGAGCAGTTCTTC.

J is TRBJ1-1 and V is TRBV5-1; D may be TRBD1 (6 bases). CDR1 and CDR2 (germline): SGHRS, YFSETQ. The length of the CDR3 is 14 residues. Trimming shortened V by 0 bases and J by 6 bases, and 12 bases separated the two germline ends. DNA of the CDR3: TGCGCCAGCAGCTTGGTTGCAGGGGTCTCTGAAGCTTTCTTT. Encoded protein: CASSLVAGVSEAFF.

The chain links TRBV28 to TRBJ1-2; no firm D call. Germline V CDR1 and CDR2: MDHEN, SYDVKM. Trimming shortened V by 5 bases and J by 6 bases, and 7 bases separated the two germline ends. This CDR3 contains 11 residues. The CDR3 protein is CASSVLHGYTF. The CDR3 region has the DNA TGTGCCAGCAGTGTCCTCCATGGCTACACCTTC.

The chain joins TRBV7-9 to TRBJ1-3; D gene uncertain. This CDR3 has 15 amino acids. V lost 4 bases and J 0 bases, leaving 10 bases between the germline ends. In germline, CDR1 is SEHNR, CDR2 FQNEAQ (reference sequence). CDR3 protein: CASSSDGISGNTIYF. The DNA for the CDR3 is TGTGCCAGCAGCTCGGACGGAATCTCTGGAAACACCATATATTTT.

CDR3 protein: CASSTQGQIISGANVLTF. The CDR3 DNA reads as TGTGCCAGTAGTACGCAAGGACAGATCATCTCCGGGGCCAACGTCCTGACTTTC. The chain combines TRBV19 with TRBJ2-6; tentatively, D is TRBD1 (6 bases). The length of the CDR3 is 18 residues. V was clipped by 4 bases and J by 4 bases, with 20 bases between them. The germline gives CDR1 LNHDA, CDR2 SQIVND (reference sequence).

The J gene is TRBJ1-2, the V gene TRBV5-4, with D possibly being TRBD1 (5 bases). This CDR3 comprises 14 residues. Germline CDR1 is SGHNT and CDR2 is YYREEE (reference sequence). V lost 1 base, J lost 7 bases, and 14 bases lay in between. The CDR3 DNA sequence: TGTGCCAGCAGCTTGTCACGGGGGGAAGGTGGCTACACCTTC. It encodes CASSLSRGEGGYTF.

DNA of the CDR3: TGCGCCAGCAGCCAAGTCCCGGGTCCTTACGAGCAGTACTTC. Translating it yields CASSQVPGPYEQYF. The rearrangement uses TRBV4-3 and TRBJ2-7; no reliable D call. The CDR3 spans 14 residues. With 1 base removed from V and 4 bases from J, the gap between germline ends came to 11 bases. CDR1 and CDR2 (germline): LGHNA, YSLEER.

This chain connects TRBV19 to TRBJ1-5, with D possibly matching TRBD1 (5 bases). The germline V and J ends were trimmed by 4 bases and 5 bases, with 12 bases remaining between them. In germline, CDR1 is LNHDA, CDR2 SQIVND (reference sequence). The CDR3 runs 14 residues. The CDR3 reads CASSTRQTDQPQHF. The CDR3 DNA reads TGTGCCAGTAGTACCCGACAGACCGATCAGCCCCAGCATTTT.

This clone was seen only once. V and J are TRBV14 and TRBJ2-5; TRBD2 agrees at 14 bases. This CDR3 region has 18 residues. CDR1 and CDR2 from the germline V gene are SGHDN and FVKESK. The V segment lost 0 bases and the J segment 8 bases; nucleotides outside the gene matches: 11. CDR3 in amino acids: CASSQDIPGTSGRGTQYF. The CDR3 DNA follows: TGTGCCAGCAGCCAAGACATACCCGGGACTAGCGGGAGAGGAACCCAGTACTTC.

The genes are TRBV9 and TRBJ2-7; perhaps TRBD2 as D (5 bases). This CDR3 comprises 14 residues. CDR1 and CDR2 from the germline V gene are SGDLS and YYNGEE. Trimming removed 4 bases from V and 1 base from J, with 12 bases in between. CDR3 DNA sequence: TGTGCCAGCAGCCCCGGCGGGTGGTCCTACGAGCAGTACTTC. Translating it yields CASSPGGWSYEQYF.

The chain links TRBV4-2 to TRBJ2-7; tentative D call: TRBD2 (5 bases). V gave up 0 bases and J gave up 6 bases, with 15 bases separating them. CDR3 length equals 15 residues. Germline V gene sequence: CDR1 LGHNA, CDR2 YNFKEQ. The CDR3 is CASSQDRRGSAEQYF. DNA of the CDR3: TGTGCCAGCAGCCAAGATCGTCGGGGTTCCGCCGAGCAGTACTTC.